This T cell receptor beta chain was recorded in a study of human T cells and chemical hapten exposure. What the library attached to individual cDNA molecules were unique molecular identifiers. Per the authors' pipeline: Sequenced samples showed a median of roughly 99,000 TCRs each, with counts running from roughly 23,000 to 700,000. Via MiXCR, TCRdb re-called the RACE reads, giving one row per CDR3 protein. For this entry, the V and J calls and clone size follow TCRdb and not the study's own pipeline. The data show roughly 71,000 distinct CDR3 sequences, with about 6% seen just once and around 3.4% held by the top ten. Time point meaning: healthy volunteer bleed at 6 weeks. Unfractionated whole blood yielded the extracted total RNA. V gave up 4 bases and J gave up 1 base, with 17 bases separating them. Germline CDR1 SGDLS, CDR2 YYNGEE. CDR3 length: 17 residues. Findings and caveats of the study: TCRs at high frequency, those above 1 in 1000, did not change with DPC sensitization.

Regarding this clonotype: Its specificity is unknown.

This receptor was taken from a female donor in good health. Some clones in this sample may be carry-over from other donors' samples. The rearrangement uses TRBV9 and TRBJ2-2; tentatively, D is TRBD1 (6 bases). Material for sequencing was whole blood. In nucleotides, the CDR3 is TGTGCCAGCAGCCCCCGGACAGCCTCTTTGAACACCGGGGAGCTGTTTTTT. Protein product: CASSPRTASLNTGELFF.